This TCR beta chain was sequenced in a study of cytomegalovirus exposure and HLA in healthy donors. Study-level results: In an earlier analysis, most TCR beta V segments were productive about 87% or about 30% of the time.

V was pared by 8 bases and J by 5 bases, with 9 bases of the junction left unmatched. The CDR3 runs to 13 residues. Germline V gives CDR1 SQVTM, CDR2 ANQGSEA. On this clone: Its antigen is unknown.

This PCR relied on a set of 60 Vbeta primers and 13 Jbeta primers. Measured with immunoSEQ multiplex PCR; TCRdb has only the in-frame clones, and not every one. The profile covers roughly 160,000 clones, with almost 80% appearing a single time and 11% to 15% taken by the ten largest. The donors comprised healthy bone marrow donors. J is TRBJ2-3 and V is TRBV29-1, with 8 bases aligning to TRBD1. This clonotype was sampled from a man in his forties or fifties in good health and CMV-seropositive. Sequenced: PBMCs. This CDR3 reads CSHTGGPGDTQYF. The CDR3 DNA reads as TGCAGCCATACAGGGGGGCCAGGAGATACGCAGTATTTT.